This T cell receptor (beta chain) was recorded in a study of cytomegalovirus exposure and HLA in healthy donors. Study findings and constraints: Most likely, a cluster of highly shared sequence variants arose as a sequencing artifact. Presence/absence analysis assumed near-uniform sequencing depth across donors.

With respect to this clone: What it binds is unknown.

The CDR3 totals 14 residues. Germline loops: CDR1 MDHEN, CDR2 SYDVKM. V shed 8 bases and J shed 6 bases, with 14 bases lying between them. It was with 60 Vbeta and 13 Jbeta primers that the PCR ran. Sequencing used immunoSEQ multiplex PCR; TCRdb keeps in-frame clones, though not all of them. The sample holds more than 95,000 clones, 76% seen once. J is TRBJ1-6 and V is TRBV28; D unclear. This TCR was recovered from a young woman in good health and CMV-seropositive. The sample comprised PBMCs. The CDR3 nucleotides read TGTGCCAGCTGGTATCGGGGAATTAATTCACCCCTCCACTTT. It specifies CASWYRGINSPLHF.